This entry is about one TCR beta chain. Many counts were recorded for this clonotype. Its binding antigen is unknown. No clone much larger than this one lies a single base away; base qualities are absent. TCR beta CDR3 regions were amplified from RNA transcripts for repertoire sequencing. A first-round RT-PCR used HTBI primers with the Qiagen OneStep RT-PCR kit, followed by a second-round multiplex PCR, size selection and purification. Sequencing of the libraries was carried out on an Illumina HiSeq2000 in paired-end mode with 100 bp reads. The original pipeline was this. Reads were processed with SOAPnuke, discarding reads with adapters, uncalled bases, mean Phred below 15, or no exact constant-primer or identifier match. High-quality paired reads were merged with COPE v1.2.5. Each unique nucleotide sequence was defined as a clonotype, and clonotypes were aligned to IMGT TRB V, D and J references with MiTCR v1.1. The analysis was limited to V-J combinations with a frequency above 0.0001, which together covered 99.2% of repertoires. A TCR clonal expansion and chaos score per V-J combination was defined as the ratio of F50 clonal expansion to chaos observed in the TCRdist matrix. Features were reduced by Welch's t-statistics and random forest to some 13 V-J combinations, which fed a naive Bayes classifier. The similarity between thyroid and blood repertoires was quantified using the Morisita-Horn index. The raw public data were reprocessed by TCRdb itself: fastp quality trimming at Q25, MiXCR clonotype calling, in-frame beta chains only. Rows with a matching CDR3 protein are joined into one entry that keeps the most common DNA and genes. These V and J calls originate from TCRdb's pipeline instead of the authors' own analysis. The sample table holds 150,000 or so distinct CDR3 sequences, of which less than 45% were seen once. The ten largest account for around 5.5% of the sample.

This sample was taken from a study of Graves' ophthalmopathy and Graves' hyperthyroidism (dated by TCRdb to the late 2010s). With respect to the entire study: Peripheral blood was collected at initial diagnosis, before any treatment. TCR beta repertoire signatures were used to distinguish Graves' ophthalmopathy from Graves' hyperthyroidism and to predict progression to ophthalmopathy. In total, 135 blood samples were TCR-sequenced: around 42 ophthalmopathy, under 85 hyperthyroidism and roughly 17 hyperthyroidism-to-ophthalmopathy patients. A discovery set of 95 to 100 patients (more than 40 ophthalmopathy, under 65 stable hyperthyroidism) was enrolled to explore V-J signatures distinguishing ophthalmopathy from hyperthyroidism. The independent validation cohort included about 20 hyperthyroidism patients plus 17 patients who later progressed from hyperthyroidism to ophthalmopathy. In roughly 6 hyperthyroidism patients, T-cell repertoires of thyroid tissue and blood were compared. Following sample collection, hyperthyroidism patients were given methimazole at a starting dose of 30 mg daily, and ophthalmopathy patients were given high-dose intravenous methylprednisolone. The 75 to 100 discovery patients were divided at random into training and test sets in a 7:3 ratio.

Broader findings and caveats from the paper: Most of the expanded thyroid clonotypes with a frequency above 0.001 were also detected in blood, and it was suggested that the thyroid immune response may be reflected by blood repertoires. In validation, the model predicted ophthalmopathy progression with about 70% sensitivity and about 77% specificity; some 13 predicted patients were CT-confirmed with GO in a median of 6.5 months. In cross-validation, the 13-signature model distinguished ophthalmopathy from stable hyperthyroidism with 85% to 90% sensitivity and 81% to 83% specificity, and in the test set the corresponding values were approximately 80% and 75%. Sample size was not statistically predetermined, and group allocation was not concealed from the investigators.

CDR1 and CDR2 are read off the germline V gene as SGHAT and FQNNGV. The CDR3 sequence holds 15 residues, the cysteine and phenylalanine included. Only the CDR3 portion is preserved as DNA: 45 bases, with reading frame beginning at the first base. V loses 2 bases at its end and J loses 0 bases; junction bases beyond the gene matches: 3. The ophthalmopathy patients had moderately to severely active disease, with a Clinical Activity Score of 3 or higher, a NOSPECS grade of 4 or higher, and a disease duration of less than 3 months. Patients with other autoimmune diseases, uncontrolled infections, pregnancy or lactation were excluded from the study. Diagnosis relied on clinical symptoms, serum thyroxine, TRAb, thyroid ultrasound and orbital computed tomography. Using Ficoll-Paque density gradient centrifugation, PBMCs were isolated from over 8.5 ml of fresh peripheral blood. Total RNA was extracted with Trizol reagent and quality-checked on an Agilent 2100 Bioanalyzer.

The rearranged chain carries TRBV11-2 and TRBJ2-5, and TRBD1 matches 7 of the central bases. What was sequenced was peripheral blood. The sequence was collected from a woman aged 35 to 49 with Graves' ophthalmopathy. Donor details come from another sample of the same person, matched by shared clones. Here the CDR3 is given as CASSLFDRDQETQYF. Here is the DNA: TGTGCCAGCAGCTTATTCGACAGGGACCAAGAGACCCAGTACTTC. This CDR3, with the reference TRBV11-2 and TRBJ2-5 proteins standing in past its ends, gives the full variable domain EAGVAQSPRYKIIEKRQSVAFWCNPISGHATLYWYQQILGQGPKLLIQFQNNGVVDDSQLPKDRFSAERLKGVDSTLKIQPAKLEDSAVYLCASSLFDRDQETQYFGPGTRLLVL.